These 22 T cell receptor beta chains originate from one sample sequenced in a study of T-cell reconstitution after alpha-beta-depleted transplantation in children. Preparation of the TCRbeta library used unique molecular identifiers. Using its own MiXCR run on the PCR reads, TCRdb lists one record per CDR3 protein. The table has about 640,000 distinct CDR3 sequences, approximately 17% seen once. The source material was PBMCs from the stem cell graft donor, sampled from the stem cell graft. The source of these receptors is a human donor who donated a stem cell graft to a child with acute myeloid leukemia.

This chain joins TRBV5-1 and TRBJ2-1; 7 bases fit TRBD1. V lost 7 bases and J lost 4; bases outside the gene matches: 8. The CDR3 sequence is 14 residues long. Germline CDR1 and CDR2: SGHRS and YFSETQ. CDR3 residues: CASGVGQLYNEQFF. CDR3 nucleotide sequence: TGCGCCAGCGGTGTGGGACAGCTTTACAATGAGCAGTTCTTC.

This clonotype showed up many times. This sequence joins TRBV29-1 and TRBJ1-5; no reliable D call. Germline V gene lookup returns CDR1 SQVTM and CDR2 ANQGSEA. The CDR3 is 13 amino acids. Deletions cut 1 base from V and 0 bases from J, with 4 bases between. DNA for the CDR3: TGCAGCGTTGAAGTCAGTAGCAATCAGCCCCAGCATTTT. This gives the protein CSVEVSSNQPQHF.

This clonotype came up many times. The junction and the germline gene differ at one end; a read error may be behind it. The chain recombines TRBV5-1 with TRBJ2-1; D ambiguous. The CDR3 length is 14 residues. Germline V gives CDR1 SGHRS, CDR2 YFSETQ. The CDR3 bases are TGTGCCAGCAGCTTGGAGAGCTCCTACAATGAGCAGTTCTTC. Amino acid sequence: CASSLESSYNEQFF.

This clonotype was seen at least ten times. This chain connects TRBV3-1 to TRBJ2-1, with 10 bases aligning to TRBD2. The CDR3 totals 16 residues. Germline CDR1 reads LGHDT; CDR2 reads YNNKEL (reference sequence). V lost 3 bases to trimming and J lost 4 bases; unmatched junction nucleotides: 6. The CDR3 protein is CASSHVTSGDYNEQFF. The CDR3 DNA sequence: TGTGCCAGCAGCCACGTAACTAGCGGGGATTACAATGAGCAGTTCTTC.

The V call is TRBV20-1, the J call TRBJ2-1; D might be TRBD1 or TRBD2, each matching 6 bases. The V end was cut by 7 bases, the J end by 0 bases, with 16 bases between. The CDR3 is 15 residues long. Germline V CDR1 and CDR2: DFQATT, SNEGSKA (reference sequence). CDR3 sequence: CSVPTGLSSYNEQFF. CDR3 sequence (DNA): TGCAGTGTGCCGACAGGACTAAGCTCCTACAATGAGCAGTTCTTC.

This clonotype was counted between two and nine times. This sequence joins TRBV5-1 and TRBJ2-3, with 7 bases matching TRBD1. CDR1 and CDR2 (germline): SGHRS, YFSETQ. CDR3 length: 15 residues. V lost 1 base and J lost 3; bases outside the gene matches: 5. CDR3 nucleotides: TGCGCCAGCAGCTTGAACAGGGGCAAGACAGATACGCAGTATTTT. Translation: CASSLNRGKTDTQYF.

The sample holds many counts of this clonotype. The V gene is TRBV7-8, the J gene TRBJ2-1, with no clear D. This CDR3 contains 18 residues. The V gene lost 3 bases and the J gene lost 1 base, with 19 bases spanning the gap. CDR1 and CDR2 from the germline V gene are SGHVS and FQNEAQ. The DNA of the CDR3 is TGTGCCAGCAGCTTTCTCCACTCAGTGTATGGGTCCTACAATGAGCAGTTCTTC. Amino acids: CASSFLHSVYGSYNEQFF.

The chain employs TRBV12-3 or TRBV12-4 and TRBJ2-1; 12 bases align to TRBD2. The CDR3 is made up of 16 amino acids. The junction had 5 bases not matched to a gene; V was cut back by 2 bases and J by 6 bases. The CDR3 sequence: CASSLRTSGVPNEQFF. As DNA, the CDR3 is TGTGCCAGCAGTTTAAGGACTAGCGGGGTACCCAATGAGCAGTTCTTC.

This clonotype was observed at least ten times. The chain links TRBV20-1 to TRBJ1-5; D ambiguous. In germline, CDR1 is DFQATT, CDR2 SNEGSKA (reference sequence). The CDR3 consists of 14 residues. V dropped 4 bases and J dropped 3 bases, with 13 bases sitting between them. The CDR3, as DNA: TGCAGTGCTACCGATAGCGAAGCCAATCAGCCCCAGCATTTT. Its translation: CSATDSEANQPQHF.

This clonotype was found once. The CDR3 DNA reads as TGTGCCAGCAGAACGGACTGGGAGGAGACCCAGTACTTC. Translation: CASRTDWEETQYF. This chain uses TRBV7-2 with TRBJ2-5; tentative D call: TRBD2 (5 bases). In germline, CDR1 is SGHTA, CDR2 FQGNSA. The V gene lost 6 bases and the J gene lost 5 bases, with 13 bases spanning the gap. This CDR3 is 13 amino acids long.

This clonotype was seen a handful of times. The chain links TRBV20-1 to TRBJ2-2, with D unclear. This CDR3 has 17 amino acids. In germline, CDR1 is DFQATT, CDR2 SNEGSKA (reference sequence). The V gene lost 0 bases and the J gene lost 0 bases, with 14 bases spanning the gap. The CDR3 protein is CSARDENRRSNTGELFF. The CDR3 bases are TGCAGTGCTAGAGATGAGAACAGACGATCGAACACCGGGGAGCTGTTTTTT.

This clonotype was counted a single time. The chain is built from TRBV7-2 and TRBJ2-1; D gene ambiguous. Per germline, CDR1 SGHTA and CDR2 FQGNSA. V dropped 2 bases and J dropped 3 bases, with 14 bases sitting between them. This CDR3 spans 16 amino acids. CDR3 loop: CASSLSAVSYYNEQFF. CDR3 nucleotides: TGTGCCAGCAGCTTATCCGCAGTCAGCTACTACAATGAGCAGTTCTTC.

This clonotype was found a few times. This rearrangement joins TRBV10-3 to TRBJ2-1; D call uncertain. Between the trimmed V and J ends, which lost 3 bases and 0 bases, there was a span of 9 bases. Germline V gives CDR1 ENHRY, CDR2 SYGVKD. The CDR3 totals 15 residues. The CDR3 region is CAISEGQSSYNEQFF. Here the CDR3 DNA reads TGTGCCATCAGTGAAGGGCAGAGCTCCTACAATGAGCAGTTCTTC.

V and J are TRBV7-9 and TRBJ2-1; 9 bases fit TRBD2. The germline CDR1 and CDR2 sequences are SEHNR and FQNEAQ (reference sequence). V shed 11 bases, J shed 3 bases, and the junction held 8 bases outside the gene matches. The CDR3 is made up of 14 amino acids. The CDR3 is CASRAGGGYNEQFF. The CDR3 region has the DNA TGTGCCTCCCGCGCGGGGGGGGGCTACAATGAGCAGTTCTTC.

In its sample, this clonotype was seen many times. This chain uses TRBV29-1 with TRBJ1-1; D is uncertain. Germline V gene sequence: CDR1 SQVTM, CDR2 ANQGSEA. Between the trimmed V and J ends, which lost 2 bases and 11 bases, there was a span of 15 bases. This CDR3 spans 12 amino acids. The CDR3 sequence: CSVEKGRLGAFF. The CDR3 DNA follows: TGCAGCGTTGAAAAGGGCAGGTTGGGGGCTTTCTTT.

This clonotype was seen at least ten times. The chain employs TRBV20-1 and TRBJ1-2; D ambiguous. CDR3 length equals 14 residues. CDR1 and CDR2 (germline): DFQATT, SNEGSKA (reference sequence). Deletions cut 0 bases from V and 0 bases from J, with 8 bases between. The CDR3 here is CSARDLMSNYGYTF. DNA for the CDR3: TGCAGTGCTAGAGATCTTATGTCTAACTATGGCTACACCTTC.

The V and J genes are TRBV5-1 and TRBJ2-7; D is uncertain. This CDR3 spans 15 amino acids. V gave up 0 bases and J gave up 4 bases, with 14 bases separating them. CDR1 is SGHRS and CDR2 is YFSETQ in the germline V gene. CDR3 amino acids: CASSLGTPGPYEQYF. CDR3 DNA: TGCGCCAGCAGCTTGGGAACCCCCGGCCCTTACGAGCAGTACTTC.

This clonotype occurred many times. V usage is TRBV7-2 and J usage is TRBJ2-1, with D perhaps TRBD1 or TRBD2 (5 bases each). Germline CDR1 is SGHTA and CDR2 is FQGNSA. V was pared by 4 bases and J by 5 bases, with 18 bases between. This CDR3 has 16 residues. In DNA, the CDR3 is TGTGCCAGCAGCTACGTTGGGGACGTGAAAAACAATGAGCAGTTCTTC. This gives the protein CASSYVGDVKNNEQFF.

The genes are TRBV7-9 and TRBJ2-5; D tentatively fits TRBD1 or TRBD2 (5 bases each). Trimming took off 3 bases at V and 3 bases at J, with 14 bases between the two ends. This CDR3 spans 15 amino acids. CDR1 is SEHNR and CDR2 is FQNEAQ in the germline V gene (reference sequence). In DNA form, the CDR3 reads TGTGCCAGCAGCTTTAGGCAGGGAGACAAAGAGACCCAGTACTTC. Protein sequence: CASSFRQGDKETQYF.

This chain joins TRBV29-1 and TRBJ2-1; 8 positions match TRBD1. CDR1 is SQVTM, CDR2 ANQGSEA, per germline. Losses at the gene ends were 4 bases for V and 2 bases for J; bases not matched to a gene: 1. The length of the CDR3 is 13 residues. CDR3 sequence reads: CSVAGGAYNEQFF. CDR3 DNA sequence: TGCAGCGTTGCAGGGGGCGCCTACAATGAGCAGTTCTTC.

Ten or more counts support this clonotype. The V gene is TRBV29-1, the J gene TRBJ2-5, with TRBD2 identical over 9 bases. CDR1 is SQVTM and CDR2 is ANQGSEA in the germline V gene. The CDR3 length is 13 residues. The J segment lost 7 bases and the V segment lost 7 bases, leaving 10 bases of the junction unmatched. CDR3 in DNA: TGCAGCGGCTCTAGCGGGGAGCCGGGGACCCAGTACTTC. Its protein is CSGSSGEPGTQYF.

The table lists this clonotype with many counts. This chain joins TRBV20-1 and TRBJ1-1; D is perhaps TRBD1 (5 bases). Germline CDR1 reads DFQATT; CDR2 reads SNEGSKA (reference sequence). The CDR3 covers 13 residues. The ends were cut back, 6 bases at V and 4 bases at J, with 15 bases in the middle. Here the CDR3 DNA reads TGCAGTGCAAGACAGAGGATGGGCACTGAAGCTTTCTTT. Protein product: CSARQRMGTEAFF.